The 18 T cell receptor beta chains below were found in one sample sequenced in a study of cytomegalovirus exposure and HLA in healthy donors. PCR amplification relied on 60 Vbeta primers (plus 13 Jbeta primers). Here immunoSEQ multiplex PCR was the method, and the copy in TCRdb shows in-frame clones only, minus some. Among around 180,000 clones listed, 84% were seen once. The sample consisted of PBMCs. Receptors originate from a girl aged 5 to 17 in good health and CMV-seropositive.

CDR3 bases: TGTGCCAGCAGTGTGGGTCAGGGCGCTTTCACAGATACGCAGTATTTT. Translation gives CASSVGQGAFTDTQYF. This chain joins TRBV6-4 and TRBJ2-3; D is possibly TRBD1 (5 bases). Germline loops: CDR1 MRHNA, CDR2 SNTAGT. The ends were cut back, 4 bases at V and 2 bases at J, with 16 bases in the middle. The CDR3 totals 16 residues.

The rearrangement joins TRBV19 to TRBJ2-7, with 8 bases that match TRBD1. Germline CDR1 and CDR2: LNHDA and SQIVND (reference sequence). This CDR3 is built from 15 residues. Unmatched junction bases numbered 6, after V lost 1 base and J lost 4 bases. CDR3 DNA sequence: TGTGCCAGTAGTATAGGGACAGGGCCCCCGTACGAGCAGTACTTC. Translated, it gives CASSIGTGPPYEQYF.

The chain recombines TRBV12-5 with TRBJ1-3; 7 bases fit TRBD1. This CDR3 contains 21 residues. The germline gives CDR1 LGHNT, CDR2 FRNRAP. V was pared by 0 bases and J by 0 bases, with 17 bases of the junction left unmatched. CDR3: CASGLVPTFETGKNSGNTIYF. CDR3 sequence (DNA): TGTGCTAGTGGTTTGGTACCGACTTTTGAGACAGGGAAAAACTCTGGAAACACCATATATTTT.

The rearrangement uses TRBV5-1 and TRBJ1-1; D possibly corresponds to TRBD1 (6 bases). V lost 4 bases and J lost 5, with 15 bases in between. The CDR3 has 14 residues. Per the germline V gene, CDR1 is SGHRS and CDR2 is YFSETQ. The CDR3 loop reads CASSTDSSGTEAFF. CDR3 nucleotides: TGCGCCAGCAGCACGGACAGTTCGGGGACTGAAGCTTTCTTT.

This chain uses TRBV10-3 with TRBJ1-1; D perhaps matches TRBD1 (5 bases). Trimming left V 10 bases short and J 4 bases short, with 16 bases between. The CDR3 loop spans 13 amino acids. Germline loops: CDR1 ENHRY, CDR2 SYGVKD. The CDR3 coding sequence is TGTGCCACTCAGGACACCTTTTCCACTGAAGCTTTCTTT. This sequence encodes CATQDTFSTEAFF.

V usage is TRBV9 and J usage is TRBJ1-1, with D hard to call. V was cut by 1 base and J by 4 bases, with 14 bases left in between. CDR1 and CDR2 from the germline V gene are SGDLS and YYNGEE. The CDR3 sequence is 15 residues long. CDR3 in DNA: TGTGCCAGCAGCGTATTCGGCACGACGGGCACTGAAGCTTTCTTT. Residues: CASSVFGTTGTEAFF.

The chain links TRBV27 to TRBJ2-7; 9 bases align to TRBD1. The CDR3 is made up of 15 amino acids. J was trimmed by 7 bases and V by 0 bases; bases with no gene match: 7. In germline, CDR1 is MNHEY, CDR2 SMNVEV (reference sequence). The CDR3 nucleotides read TGTGCCAGCAGTTTATCAGGGGACAGGGCACGAGAGCAGTACTTC. As protein: CASSLSGDRAREQYF.

The chain carries TRBV18 and TRBJ2-1; a weak D match, TRBD2 (6 bases). Between the trimmed V and J ends, which lost 5 bases and 3 bases, there was a span of 11 bases. This CDR3 has 14 amino acids. The germline V gene encodes CDR1 KGHSH and CDR2 LQKENI. CDR3 loop: CASSWPGGYNEQFF. Here the CDR3 DNA reads TGTGCCAGCTCATGGCCCGGGGGCTACAATGAGCAGTTCTTC.

The V call is TRBV2, the J call TRBJ1-1; 9 positions agree with TRBD1. The germline V gene has CDR1 SNHLY and CDR2 FYNNEI. CDR3 size: 15 residues. Losses at the gene ends were 5 bases for V and 10 bases for J; bases not matched to a gene: 14. The CDR3 protein is CASSRGQGGRSIAFF. The CDR3 nucleotides are TGTGCCAGCAGTCGGGGACAGGGAGGCCGATCTATAGCTTTCTTT.

The chain recombines TRBV6-5 with TRBJ2-4, with D unclear. Germline lookup yields CDR1 MNHEY and CDR2 SVGAGI. The CDR3 contains 16 residues. Trimming removed 0 bases at V and 3 bases at J, with 12 bases between. The CDR3 nucleotides are TGTGCCAGCAGTTACTCGATCGACTCGGGCAAAAACATTCAGTACTTC. Protein: CASSYSIDSGKNIQYF.

V and J are TRBV6-1 and TRBJ1-1, with no clear D. CDR1 MNHNS and CDR2 SASEGT come from the germline V gene. V gave up 8 bases and J gave up 4 bases, with 14 bases separating them. The length of the CDR3 is 13 residues. CDR3 in DNA: TGTGCCAGCGCGGCCAGAAGGAGCACTGAAGCTTTCTTT. Translation gives CASAARRSTEAFF.

This sequence joins TRBV2 and TRBJ2-7, with D possibly TRBD2 on 6 matching bases. The CDR3 runs to 15 residues. V lost 4 bases and J lost 0, with 13 bases in between. Per germline, CDR1 SNHLY and CDR2 FYNNEI. The CDR3 sequence: CASSVRDGSSYEQYF. The CDR3 DNA sequence: TGTGCCAGCAGTGTTAGGGACGGGAGCTCCTACGAGCAGTACTTC.

The chain recombines TRBV19 with TRBJ1-2; D call uncertain. The CDR3 has 14 residues. The germline CDR1 and CDR2 sequences are LNHDA and SQIVND (reference sequence). The V gene lost 7 bases and the J gene lost 1 base, with 13 bases spanning the gap. The CDR3 DNA follows: TGTGCCAGTATGGCGGGCGGAATTAACTATGGCTACACCTTC. Residues: CASMAGGINYGYTF.

The rearrangement links TRBV4-1 to TRBJ2-5; 12 nucleotides agree with TRBD2. The J segment lost 6 bases and the V segment lost 3 bases, leaving 8 bases of the junction unmatched. Germline lookup yields CDR1 MGHRA and CDR2 YSYEKL. The CDR3 contains 16 residues. CDR3 DNA sequence: TGCGCCAGCAGCCAGGTGCCTAGCGGGGGGGGGAAGACCCAGTACTTC. This sequence encodes CASSQVPSGGGKTQYF.

The V and J genes are TRBV19 and TRBJ2-3, with D maybe TRBD1 (6 bases). Germline CDR1 reads LNHDA; CDR2 reads SQIVND (reference sequence). There are 15 residues in the CDR3. V was shortened by 4 bases and J by 5 bases, with 16 bases between the two germline ends. The CDR3 here is CASSTQQGIIDTQYF. The CDR3 DNA follows: TGTGCCAGTAGTACCCAACAGGGAATCATAGATACGCAGTATTTT.

The J gene is TRBJ2-6, the V gene TRBV27; the match to TRBD2 covers 8 bases. The CDR3 extends over 19 amino acids. Unmatched junction bases numbered 18, after V lost 8 bases and J lost 3 bases. CDR1 is MNHEY, CDR2 SMNVEV, per germline (reference sequence). The CDR3, as DNA: TGTGCCAGCCGATTAGGCGGGGGGCAGTTCCCTTTTGGGGCCAACGTCCTGACTTTC. As protein: CASRLGGGQFPFGANVLTF.

This chain connects TRBV6-1 to TRBJ1-5; possibly TRBD1 for D (5 bases). The germline CDR1 and CDR2 sequences are MNHNS and SASEGT. The CDR3 is 15 residues long. The V and J ends lost 2 bases and 0 bases respectively, with 8 bases between them. This CDR3 reads CASSERQHSNQPQHF. The CDR3 region has the DNA TGTGCCAGCAGTGAACGACAGCATAGCAATCAGCCCCAGCATTTT.

This sequence joins TRBV11-2 and TRBJ1-1, with D perhaps TRBD1 (6 bases). The V and J ends lost 8 bases and 4 bases respectively, with 14 bases between them. The CDR3 covers 13 residues. Germline V gene sequence: CDR1 SGHAT, CDR2 FQNNGV. The CDR3 sequence is CASGRGGATEAFF. The CDR3 DNA reads TGTGCCAGCGGCCGGGGGGGCGCCACTGAAGCTTTCTTT.